This T cell receptor (beta chain) stems from a study of blood T cell repertoires in COVID-19. At the level of the study: COVID-19 samples, acute and convalescent, were from the United States, Italy and Spain. T cells, B-cell-depleted T cells, or PBMCs supplied cDNA or gDNA.

Followed longitudinally, the Seattle patients had been enrolled during active infection. Data came from immunoSEQ multiplex PCR; TCRdb stores just in-frame clones and leaves some out. The data contain about 300,000 clones, approximately 91% of them seen just once; the ten biggest clones take up about 2.2%. Specimen: peripheral blood. The origin of this receptor is a woman aged 30 to 39 with COVID-19, enrolled during active disease.

The CDR3 sequence is CASSPPFTGLGDSPLHF. Written as DNA, the CDR3 is TGTGCCAGCAGTCCGCCCTTCACAGGGCTTGGTGATTCACCCCTCCACTTT. The chain is built from TRBV28 and TRBJ1-6, with D tentatively TRBD1 (6 bases). Trimming removed 5 bases from V and 8 bases from J, with 22 bases in between. Germline V gene sequence: CDR1 MDHEN, CDR2 SYDVKM. This CDR3 region has 17 residues.